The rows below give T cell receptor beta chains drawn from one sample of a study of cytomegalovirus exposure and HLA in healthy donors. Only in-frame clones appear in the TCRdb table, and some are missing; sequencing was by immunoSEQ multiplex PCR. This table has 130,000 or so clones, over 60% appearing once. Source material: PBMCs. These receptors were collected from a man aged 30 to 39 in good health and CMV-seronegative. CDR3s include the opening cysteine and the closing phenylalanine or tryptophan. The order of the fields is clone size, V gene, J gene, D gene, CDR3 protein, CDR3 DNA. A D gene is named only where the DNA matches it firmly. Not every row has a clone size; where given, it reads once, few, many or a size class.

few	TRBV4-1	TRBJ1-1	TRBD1	CASSHPGGLGTEAFF	TGCGCCAGCAGCCACCCAGGGGGCTTGGGCACTGAAGCTTTCTTT
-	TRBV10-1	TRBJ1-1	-	CASSEPGRSVIFF	TGCGCCAGCAGTGAACCAGGAAGGTCCGTTATATTCTTT
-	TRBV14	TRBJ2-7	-	CASSQEQGPYEQYF	TGTGCCAGCAGCCAAGAACAGGGTCCCTACGAGCAGTACTTC
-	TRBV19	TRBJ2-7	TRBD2	CASSPPTAGALYEQYF	TGTGCCAGTAGTCCACCGACGGCGGGAGCATTATACGAGCAGTACTTC
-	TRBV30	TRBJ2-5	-	CAWSRGLQETQYF	TGTGCCTGGAGTAGGGGATTGCAAGAGACCCAGTACTTC
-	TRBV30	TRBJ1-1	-	CAWSALRSAQAFF	TGTGCCTGGAGTGCCCTGAGGTCAGCTCAAGCTTTCTTT
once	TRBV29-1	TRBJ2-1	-	CSVERGSSYNEQFF	TGCAGCGTTGAAAGGGGCAGCTCCTACAATGAGCAGTTCTTC
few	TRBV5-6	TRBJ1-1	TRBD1	CASSSGQGQTEAFF	TGTGCCAGCAGCTCGGGACAGGGGCAAACTGAAGCTTTCTTT
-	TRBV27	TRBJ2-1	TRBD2	CASSLSPPGLLAASSYNEQFF	TGTGCCAGCAGTCTATCGCCGCCGGGACTATTAGCGGCAAGCTCCTACAATGAGCAGTTCTTC
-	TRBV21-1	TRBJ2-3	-	CARSIRTDTQYF	TGTGCCAGGTCTATCCGCACAGATACGCAGTATTTT
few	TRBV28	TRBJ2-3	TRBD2	CASSLREGHTDTQYF	TGTGCCAGCAGTTTGCGGGAGGGCCACACAGATACGCAGTATTTT
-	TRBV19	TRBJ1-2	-	CASSMEINYGYTF	TGTGCCAGTAGTATGGAGATTAACTATGGCTACACCTTC
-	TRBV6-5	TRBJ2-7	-	CASSYSMGGSSYEQYF	TGTGCCAGCAGTTACTCGATGGGGGGTAGCTCCTACGAGCAGTACTTC
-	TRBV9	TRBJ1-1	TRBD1	CASSRTGENTEAFF	TGTGCCAGCAGCCGGACAGGGGAGAACACTGAAGCTTTCTTT
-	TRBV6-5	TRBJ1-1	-	CASSYSAQEYNTEAFF	TGTGCCAGCAGTTACTCGGCCCAGGAATATAACACTGAAGCTTTCTTT
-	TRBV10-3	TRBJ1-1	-	CAISDIDTEAFF	TGTGCCATCAGTGACATTGACACTGAAGCTTTCTTT
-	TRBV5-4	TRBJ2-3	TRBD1	CASSLRTGVTDTQYF	TGTGCCAGCAGCTTGCGGACAGGGGTTACAGATACGCAGTATTTT
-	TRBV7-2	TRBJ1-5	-	CASSLVDFNQPQHF	TGTGCCAGCAGCTTGGTGGACTTCAATCAGCCCCAGCATTTT
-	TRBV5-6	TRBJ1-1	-	CASSLPQGEAFF	TGTGCCAGCAGCTTGCCTCAGGGGGAAGCTTTCTTT
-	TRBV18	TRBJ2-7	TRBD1	CASSPPGGEQYF	TGTGCCAGCTCACCTCCAGGGGGAGAGCAGTACTTC
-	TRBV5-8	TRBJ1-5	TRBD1	CASSSRGIGGNQPQHF	TGTGCCAGCAGTTCCAGGGGGATTGGAGGCAATCAGCCCCAGCATTTT
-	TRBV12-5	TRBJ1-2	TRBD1	CASGQRDRPAYGYTF	TGTGCTAGTGGTCAGCGGGACAGGCCCGCCTATGGCTACACCTTC
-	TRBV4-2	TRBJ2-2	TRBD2	CASSLREDTGELFF	TGTGCCAGCAGCCTGCGGGAGGACACCGGGGAGCTGTTTTTT
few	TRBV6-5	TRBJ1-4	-	CASSYFETPRKLFF	TGTGCCAGCAGTTACTTCGAGACGCCGAGGAAACTGTTTTTT
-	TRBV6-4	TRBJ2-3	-	CASKWEDTQYF	TGTGCCAGCAAGTGGGAGGATACGCAGTATTTT
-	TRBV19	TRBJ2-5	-	CASSIAGLGRETQYF	TGTGCCAGTAGTATCGCGGGCTTGGGGAGGGAGACCCAGTACTTC
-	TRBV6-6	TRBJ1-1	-	CASSYGLSGNTEAFF	TGTGCCAGCAGTTACGGGTTATCGGGGAACACTGAAGCTTTCTTT
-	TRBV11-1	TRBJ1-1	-	CASSSHTRAGTEAFF	TGTGCCAGCAGCTCACATACGAGGGCGGGCACTGAAGCTTTCTTT
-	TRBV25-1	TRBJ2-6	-	CASSPRTAKSGANVLTF	TGTGCCAGCAGCCCTAGGACAGCGAAGTCTGGGGCCAACGTCCTGACTTTC
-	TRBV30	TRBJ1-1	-	CAWSVRTAGGTEAFF	TGTGCCTGGAGTGTAAGGACGGCGGGTGGAACTGAAGCTTTCTTT
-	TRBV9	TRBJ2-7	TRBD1	CASSPGQGNRNEQYF	TGTGCCAGCAGCCCGGGACAGGGGAATCGCAACGAGCAGTACTTC
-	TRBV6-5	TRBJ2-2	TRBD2	CASLSGGAYTGELFF	TGTGCCAGCCTTAGCGGGGGGGCCTACACCGGGGAGCTGTTTTTT
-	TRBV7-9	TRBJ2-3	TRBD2	CASSSGVGGSQYF	TGTGCCAGCAGCTCCGGGGTGGGAGGGTCGCAGTATTTT
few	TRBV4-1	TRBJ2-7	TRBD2	CASSRSGSVNEQYF	TGCGCCAGCAGCCGCAGCGGGAGTGTGAACGAGCAGTACTTC
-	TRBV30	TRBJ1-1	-	CAWSVGGGGGEAFF	TGTGCCTGGAGTGTAGGGGGGGGAGGGGGTGAAGCTTTCTTT
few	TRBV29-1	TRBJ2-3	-	CSVGTGWKTDTQYF	TGCAGCGTTGGCACAGGGTGGAAAACAGATACGCAGTATTTT
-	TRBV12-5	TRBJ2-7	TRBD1	CASGLDRGEQYF	TGTGCTAGTGGTTTGGACAGGGGCGAGCAGTACTTC
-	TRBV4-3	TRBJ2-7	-	CASSQEFRVYEQYF	TGCGCCAGCAGCCAAGAATTTCGAGTTTACGAGCAGTACTTC
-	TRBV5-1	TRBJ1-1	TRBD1	CASSLADRGWSEAFF	TGCGCCAGCAGCTTGGCAGACAGGGGTTGGTCTGAAGCTTTCTTT
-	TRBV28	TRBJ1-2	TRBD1	CASSDRGGYTF	TGTGCCAGTTCGGACAGGGGAGGCTACACCTTC
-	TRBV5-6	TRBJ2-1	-	CASSFREYNEQFF	TGTGCCAGCAGCTTCAGGGAATACAATGAGCAGTTCTTC
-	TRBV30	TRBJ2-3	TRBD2	CAWSVRREVDTQYF	TGTGCCTGGAGTGTAAGGCGGGAGGTGGATACGCAGTATTTT
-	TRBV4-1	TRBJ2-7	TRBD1	CASSQDPGQDHEQYF	TGCGCCAGCAGCCAGGACCCGGGACAGGACCACGAGCAGTACTTC
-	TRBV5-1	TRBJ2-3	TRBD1	CASSSGTGSSTDTQYF	TGCGCCAGCAGCTCCGGGACAGGGTCTAGCACAGATACGCAGTATTTT
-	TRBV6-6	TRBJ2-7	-	CASRSPGTSYEQYF	TGTGCCAGCAGATCGCCCGGGACAAGCTACGAGCAGTACTTC